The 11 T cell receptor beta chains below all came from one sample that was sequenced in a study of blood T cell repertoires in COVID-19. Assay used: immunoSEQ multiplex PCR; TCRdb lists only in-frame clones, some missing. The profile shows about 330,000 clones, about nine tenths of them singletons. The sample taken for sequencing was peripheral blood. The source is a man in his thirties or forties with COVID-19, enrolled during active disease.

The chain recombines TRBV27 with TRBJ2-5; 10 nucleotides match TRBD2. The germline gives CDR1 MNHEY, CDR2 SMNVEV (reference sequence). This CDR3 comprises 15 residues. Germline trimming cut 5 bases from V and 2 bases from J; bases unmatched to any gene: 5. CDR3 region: CASSGQREGQETQYF. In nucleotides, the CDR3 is TGTGCCAGCAGTGGCCAGCGGGAGGGGCAAGAGACCCAGTACTTC.

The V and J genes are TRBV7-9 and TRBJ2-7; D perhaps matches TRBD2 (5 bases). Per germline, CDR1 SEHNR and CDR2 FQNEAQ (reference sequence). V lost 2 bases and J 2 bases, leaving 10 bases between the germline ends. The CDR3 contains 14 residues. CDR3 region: CASSLFGMAYEQYF. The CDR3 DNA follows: TGTGCCAGCAGCTTATTCGGGATGGCCTACGAGCAGTACTTC.

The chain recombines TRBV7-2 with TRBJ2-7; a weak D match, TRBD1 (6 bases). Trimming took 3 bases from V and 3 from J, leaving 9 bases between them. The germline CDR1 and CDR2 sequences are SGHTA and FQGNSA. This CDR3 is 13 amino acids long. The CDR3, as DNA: TGTGCCAGCAGCTTGGTAGGGGGCTACGAGCAGTACTTC. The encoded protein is CASSLVGGYEQYF.

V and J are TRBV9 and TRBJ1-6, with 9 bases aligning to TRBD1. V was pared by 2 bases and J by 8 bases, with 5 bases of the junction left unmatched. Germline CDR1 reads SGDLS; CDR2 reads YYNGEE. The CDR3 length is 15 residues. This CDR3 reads CASSVEGQGHSPLHF. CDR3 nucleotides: TGTGCCAGCAGCGTTGAGGGACAGGGACATTCACCCCTCCACTTT.

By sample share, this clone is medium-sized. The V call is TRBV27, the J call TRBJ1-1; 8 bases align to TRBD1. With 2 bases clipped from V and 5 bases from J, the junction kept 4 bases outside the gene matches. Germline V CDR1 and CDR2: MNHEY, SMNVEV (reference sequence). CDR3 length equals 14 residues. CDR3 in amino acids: CASSLGTGMTEAFF. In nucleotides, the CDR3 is TGTGCCAGCAGTTTAGGGACAGGAATGACTGAAGCTTTCTTT.

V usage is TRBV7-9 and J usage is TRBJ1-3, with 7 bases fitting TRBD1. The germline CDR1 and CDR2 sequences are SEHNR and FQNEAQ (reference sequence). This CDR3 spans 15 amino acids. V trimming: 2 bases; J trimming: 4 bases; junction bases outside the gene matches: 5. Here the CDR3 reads CASSLKTGRGNTIYF. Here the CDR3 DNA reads TGTGCCAGCAGCTTAAAGACAGGGAGAGGAAACACCATATATTTT.

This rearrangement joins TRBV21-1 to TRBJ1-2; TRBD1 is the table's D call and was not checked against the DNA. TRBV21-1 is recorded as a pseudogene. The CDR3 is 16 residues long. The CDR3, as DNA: TGTGCCAGCAGCAAAATCCAGGGGGCTTGTAACTATGGCTACACCTTC. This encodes CASSKIQGACNYGYTF.

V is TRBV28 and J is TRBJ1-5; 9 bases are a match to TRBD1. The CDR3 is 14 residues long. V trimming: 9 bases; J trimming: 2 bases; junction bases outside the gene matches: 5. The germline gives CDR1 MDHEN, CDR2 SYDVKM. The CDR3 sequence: CARRTGAGNQPQHF. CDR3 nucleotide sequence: TGTGCCAGACGGACAGGGGCTGGCAATCAGCCCCAGCATTTT.

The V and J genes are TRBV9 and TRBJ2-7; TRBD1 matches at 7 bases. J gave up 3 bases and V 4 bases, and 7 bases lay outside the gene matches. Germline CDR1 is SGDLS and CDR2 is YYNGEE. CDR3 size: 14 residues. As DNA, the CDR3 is TGTGCCAGCAGCAGTGACAGGGTCGGCTACGAGCAGTACTTC. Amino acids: CASSSDRVGYEQYF.

CDR3 DNA sequence: TGTGCCAGCAGCTTTAGGGAGTCAAATGAGCAGTTCTTC. It translates to CASSFRESNEQFF. The rearrangement uses TRBV7-2 and TRBJ2-1, with a weak D call TRBD2 (5 bases). The V gene's germline CDR1 is SGHTA and CDR2 FQGNSA. Trimming removed 3 bases at V and 7 bases at J, with 10 bases between. The CDR3 is 13 amino acids.

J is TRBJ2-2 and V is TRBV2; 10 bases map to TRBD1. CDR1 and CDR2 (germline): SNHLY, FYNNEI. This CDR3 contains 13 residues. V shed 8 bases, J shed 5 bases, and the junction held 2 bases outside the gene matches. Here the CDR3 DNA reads TGTGCCAGCGGGGGACAGGGGACCGGGGAGCTGTTTTTT. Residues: CASGGQGTGELFF.